This is a list of T cell receptor beta chains from one sample in a study of T cells after posttransplantation cyclophosphamide. The data were produced by immunoSEQ multiplex PCR, yet TCRdb's version contains in-frame clones alone and is incomplete. Of about 9,900 clones detected, 88% appear once; the ten largest clones hold under 30%. This specimen was PBMCs, taken after an allogeneic stem cell transplant with a calcineurin inhibitor and methotrexate. The receptors were sampled from a male patient in his thirties who received an allogeneic stem cell transplant from an unrelated donor, was CMV-positive, and had no GVHD. Some T cells may be transferred from the graft donor. Both conserved end residues are part of each CDR3.

cdr3_length v_call cdr3_aa
15 TRBV15 CATSRRLARTDEQYF
14 TRBV6-4 CASSASQSTDTQYF
15 TRBV11-2 CASSLDSTGRETQYF
14 TRBV27 CASSFSGTGNGYTF
17 TRBV19 CASSNIIYGTVNQPQHF
15 TRBV28 CASSGTGRYAETQYF
14 TRBV30 CAWRGLQTNYGYTF
15 TRBV9 CASSFRTGGQETQYF
14 TRBV7-9 CASSSTQGFEKLFF
16 TRBV28 CASSGSNAGASYEQYF
14 TRBV18 CASSPTGGDSPLHF
16 TRBV18 CASSPSRDYRTGELFF
13 TRBV7-9 CASSHDLEGEQFF
15 TRBV15 CATSRDQGGSYEQYF
15 TRBV4-1 CASSQDEGVNQPQHF
13 TRBV6-1 CASSGGQNYGYTF
17 TRBV5-4 CASSRTGSGTANEKLFF
12 TRBV11-3 CASSGYGNTIYF
14 TRBV19 CASSSTGSNYGYTF
14 TRBV5-6 CASSFSQVHSPLHF
17 TRBV18 CASSPRAGDTYNQPQHF
12 TRBV25-1 CASSECLDEQFF
12 TRBV2 CASASGANVLTF
13 TRBV29-1 CSLRTSGYNEQFF
16 TRBV6-5 CASSFRRDLALYEQYF
16 TRBV4-3 CASSQLLALRTYEQYF
15 TRBV7-6 CASSPGGGLANEQFF
15 TRBV14 CASSQQTVSGNTIYF
15 TRBV15 CATSRGQTGFYEQYF
12 TRBV7-3 CASSTGAGELFF
13 TRBV28 CASSTGGGFSYTF
17 TRBV15 CATSRPTRQGVGETQYF
15 TRBV19 CASSPLDSRKNIQYF
16 TRBV5-1 CASRGTGTSGISEQFF
14 TRBV19 CASNNRDKSYEQYF
13 TRBV29-1 CSGGGTASYEQYF
14 TRBV18 CASSQGLAGETQYF
15 TRBV5-4 CASSRTGRSTGELFF
19 TRBV5-5 CASSQTSGGPRGGANVLTF
16 TRBV7-9 CASSLGSLVTGNEQFF
13 TRBV7-9 CASSLAGGDTQYF